Below are 26 T cell receptor beta chains sequenced from a single sample in a study of neurological immune-mediated disorders. Described time point: longitudinal time-point 2. In TCRdb, the 5' RACE reads were re-called with MiXCR into one record per CDR3 protein. The table includes over 75,000 distinct CDR3 sequences, 4.5% to 7.5% detected once. Sequenced input: PBMCs. Every receptor here comes from a woman aged 60 to 75 with multiple sclerosis.

This clonotype was counted ten times or more. The chain has TRBV20-1 and TRBJ2-7; TRBD1 matches 9 bases. V shed 1 base, J shed 5 bases, and the junction held 12 bases outside the gene matches. From germline, CDR1 is DFQATT and CDR2 SNEGSKA (reference sequence). The CDR3 is 16 residues long. CDR3 bases: TGCAGTGCTAGAGGTACGAACAGGGGGCACGGCGACGAGCAGTACTTC. Its protein is CSARGTNRGHGDEQYF.

This clonotype was seen at least ten times. V and J are TRBV20-1 and TRBJ1-1, with D uncertain. The V and J ends lost 5 bases and 1 base respectively, with 2 bases between them. Germline V gene lookup returns CDR1 DFQATT and CDR2 SNEGSKA (reference sequence). The CDR3 is made up of 10 amino acids. CDR3 sequence: CSAGNTEAFF. As DNA, the CDR3 is TGCAGTGCTGGGAACACTGAAGCTTTCTTT.

V usage is TRBV5-1 and J usage is TRBJ1-4; the D gene is possibly TRBD1 (6 bases). The germline V gene encodes CDR1 SGHRS and CDR2 YFSETQ. This CDR3 is 15 amino acids long. Trimming took 4 bases from V and 2 from J, leaving 12 bases between them. CDR3 sequence reads: CASSREGGTNEKLFF. The CDR3 coding sequence is TGCGCCAGCAGCCGCGAGGGGGGGACTAATGAAAAACTGTTTTTT.

This clonotype was seen at least ten times. This chain connects TRBV6-2 or TRBV6-3 to TRBJ2-3, with D perhaps matching TRBD1 (6 bases). The V gene's germline CDR1 is MNHEY and CDR2 SVGEGT. CDR3 length: 16 residues. V lost 0 bases, J lost 4 bases, and 14 bases lay in between. CDR3 nucleotides: TGTGCCAGCAGTTACTCCCCACAGGGACCCCCAGATACGCAGTATTTT. Translated, it gives CASSYSPQGPPDTQYF.

This clonotype showed up many times. V usage is TRBV5-1 and J usage is TRBJ2-2, with D unresolved. Germline V CDR1 and CDR2: SGHRS, YFSETQ. The CDR3 has 13 amino acids. Between the trimmed V and J ends, which lost 5 bases and 6 bases, there was a span of 11 bases. The CDR3 DNA follows: TGCGCCAGCAGGGACCCGGGCGCCGGGGAGCTGTTTTTT. It is translated as CASRDPGAGELFF.

Only one count was recorded for this clonotype. This chain joins TRBV3-1 and TRBJ1-1; D is uncertain. The V end lost 3 bases, the J end lost 4 bases, and 12 bases lay between the germline ends. The CDR3 runs 14 residues. Germline CDR1 is LGHDT and CDR2 is YNNKEL (reference sequence). CDR3 coding DNA: TGTGCCAGCAGCCAGGGCGTGGTCGGCACTGAAGCTTTCTTT. This gives the protein CASSQGVVGTEAFF.

There are a few counts of this clonotype. V and J are TRBV7-9 and TRBJ2-3, with D hard to call. V lost 2 bases to trimming and J lost 0 bases, with 9 bases between them. Germline V CDR1 and CDR2: SEHNR, FQNEAQ (reference sequence). This CDR3 is built from 15 residues. CDR3 amino acids: CASSLTAASTDTQYF. The CDR3 DNA reads TGTGCCAGCAGCTTAACGGCGGCTAGCACAGATACGCAGTATTTT.

This clonotype was counted many times. The V gene is TRBV5-1, the J gene TRBJ2-5, with 7 bases lining up with TRBD2. V gave up 6 bases and J gave up 1 base; unmatched junction bases: 6. Germline CDR1 SGHRS, CDR2 YFSETQ. The CDR3 is 14 residues long. The CDR3 bases are TGCGCCAGCACTTCTAGCGGAGCCCAAGAGACCCAGTACTTC. Translation gives CASTSSGAQETQYF.

This clonotype was counted at least ten times. The CDR3: CASSYYGYGYTF. The CDR3 DNA is TGTGCCAGCAGTTACTATGGCTATGGCTACACCTTC. V is TRBV6-5 and J is TRBJ1-2; D gene ambiguous. The CDR3 is 12 residues long. Trimming shortened V by 1 base and J by 4 bases, and 4 bases separated the two germline ends. Germline CDR1 is MNHEY and CDR2 is SVGAGI.

This clonotype was detected ten times or more. This sequence joins TRBV29-1 and TRBJ2-5; tentatively, D is TRBD1 (5 bases). V lost 4 bases and J 5 bases, leaving 14 bases between the germline ends. There are 13 residues in the CDR3. Germline assignment: CDR1 SQVTM and CDR2 ANQGSEA. Here the CDR3 reads CSVAGRVSETQYF. The CDR3 nucleotides are TGCAGCGTTGCCGGCAGGGTTTCCGAGACCCAGTACTTC. The full variable domain, in which reference TRBV29-1 and TRBJ2-5 provide the parts outside the CDR3, is SAVISQKPSRDICQRGTSLTIQCQVDSQVTMMFWYRQQPGQSLTLIATANQGSEATYESGFVIDKFPISRPNLTFSTLTVSNMSPEDSSIYLCSVAGRVSETQYFGPGTRLLVL.

At least ten counts were recorded for this clonotype. This chain connects TRBV7-9 to TRBJ2-5; 14 bases fit TRBD2. With V trimmed by 5 bases and J by 5 bases, 19 bases remained unmatched. Germline values: CDR1 SEHNR, CDR2 FQNEAQ (reference sequence). This CDR3 spans 20 amino acids. CDR3 sequence (DNA): TGTGCCAGCAGCACCCGACAGGGCGGGACTAGCGGGGGACGGAGGGAGACCCAGTACTTC. Translating gives CASSTRQGGTSGGRRETQYF.

This clonotype was counted at least ten times. The chain uses TRBV6-2 or TRBV6-3 and TRBJ1-1; unclear D gene. The CDR3 totals 14 residues. V lost 3 bases to trimming and J lost 3 bases, with 11 bases between them. CDR1 MNHEY and CDR2 SVGEGT come from the germline V gene. The CDR3: CASSYQDGHTEAFF. The CDR3 DNA is TGTGCCAGCAGTTATCAAGACGGCCACACTGAAGCTTTCTTT.

A word on this clonotype: Possible read error: a much larger clone is one base away. This chain uses TRBV12-3 or TRBV12-4 with TRBJ2-7; D not resolved. The CDR3 contains 13 residues. The V end lost 3 bases, the J end lost 7 bases, and 13 bases lay between the germline ends. CDR3 region: CASSLPPPEEQYF. CDR3 coding DNA: TGTGCCAGCAGTTTGCCCCCCCCGGAAGAGCAGTACTTC.

As to this clonotype: At one of its ends the junction is not consistent with the germline gene, which may arise from a read error. J is TRBJ1-4 and V is TRBV5-1; unclear D gene. CDR3 size: 15 residues. Germline CDR1 reads SGHRS; CDR2 reads YFSETQ. The CDR3 reads CASSLDNSFNEKLFF. For the CDR3, the DNA is TGCGCAAGCAGCTTGGATAACAGCTTTAATGAAAAACTGTTTTTT.

At least ten counts were recorded for this clonotype. The V gene is TRBV6-5, the J gene TRBJ1-3; weak D call: TRBD1 (5 bases). V gave up 4 bases and J gave up 2 bases, with 12 bases separating them. In germline, CDR1 is MNHEY, CDR2 SVGAGI. This CDR3 is built from 15 residues. Written as DNA, the CDR3 is TGTGCCAGCAGTTCGATCGGGACGCCTGGAAACACCATATATTTT. Translated: CASSSIGTPGNTIYF.

This clonotype was detected ten times or more. The V and J genes are TRBV5-1 and TRBJ2-3; D is unclear. CDR1 and CDR2 (germline): SGHRS, YFSETQ. Trimming cost V 0 bases and J 7 bases, with 9 bases left between them. The CDR3 length is 13 residues. CDR3 residues: CASSLDSSNTQYF. DNA for the CDR3: TGCGCCAGCAGCTTGGACAGTTCTAATACGCAGTATTTT.

This clonotype was counted at least ten times. The chain combines TRBV4-1 with TRBJ2-1, with TRBD1 as a possible D gene (5 bases). V dropped 4 bases and J dropped 0 bases, with 13 bases sitting between them. From germline, CDR1 is MGHRA and CDR2 YSYEKL. The length of the CDR3 is 16 residues. CDR3 DNA: TGCGCCAGCAGCCCCCATCCCCAGGGCTCCTACAATGAGCAGTTCTTC. It yields the protein CASSPHPQGSYNEQFF.

This clonotype was seen ten or more times. V gene TRBV20-1 combines with J gene TRBJ2-5, with unresolved D. With 4 bases removed from V and 3 bases from J, the gap between germline ends came to 12 bases. CDR3 size: 13 residues. In germline, CDR1 is DFQATT, CDR2 SNEGSKA (reference sequence). CDR3 in amino acids: CSAIMNWKETQYF. CDR3 in DNA: TGCAGTGCTATCATGAACTGGAAAGAGACCCAGTACTTC.

At least ten counts were recorded for this clonotype. This rearrangement joins TRBV6-5 to TRBJ2-7; the match to TRBD1 covers 8 bases. Germline CDR1 and CDR2: MNHEY and SVGAGI. The V gene end was trimmed by 0 bases and the J gene end by 2 bases; junction bases not matched to a gene: 6. The CDR3 extends over 16 amino acids. The CDR3 sequence is CASSYSGTGVTYEQYF. CDR3 DNA: TGTGCCAGCAGTTACTCCGGGACAGGCGTCACCTACGAGCAGTACTTC.

This clonotype was picked up many times. The chain uses TRBV5-1 and TRBJ2-3; the D gene is possibly TRBD1 (5 bases). The CDR3 length is 14 residues. V dropped 5 bases and J dropped 0 bases, with 10 bases sitting between them. CDR1 is SGHRS, CDR2 YFSETQ, per germline. The CDR3 bases are TGCGCCAGCAGAATGGGGCCTAGCACAGATACGCAGTATTTT. Its translation is CASRMGPSTDTQYF.

The table lists this clonotype with many counts. The V gene is TRBV20-1, the J gene TRBJ2-1, with 14 bases identical to TRBD2. The CDR3 is 17 amino acids. Germline CDR1 DFQATT, CDR2 SNEGSKA (reference sequence). V gave up 3 bases and J gave up 3 bases; unmatched junction bases: 7. This CDR3 is CSARAPGLAGDYNEQFF. CDR3 DNA sequence: TGCAGTGCTAGGGCGCCGGGACTAGCGGGGGACTACAATGAGCAGTTCTTC.

The rearrangement uses TRBV5-1 and TRBJ2-7, with D maybe TRBD2 (6 bases). Trimming pared 4 bases from V and 7 bases from J, leaving 18 bases between. Germline V gene sequence: CDR1 SGHRS, CDR2 YFSETQ. There are 14 residues in the CDR3. The CDR3 protein is CASSLDRTAGEQYF. The CDR3, as DNA: TGCGCCAGCAGCCTTGACAGAACGGCGGGGGAGCAGTACTTC.

This clonotype was counted many times. V and J are TRBV29-1 and TRBJ2-3; D gene ambiguous. V lost 4 bases and J lost 2, with 13 bases in between. The CDR3 runs to 14 residues. Germline V CDR1 and CDR2: SQVTM, ANQGSEA. The CDR3 DNA reads TGCAGCGTTGGTTCGGTCGCGACCACAGATACGCAGTATTTT. Its translation: CSVGSVATTDTQYF.

This clonotype has at least ten counts. The chain joins TRBV29-1 to TRBJ2-1, with TRBD2 identical over 13 bases. In germline, CDR1 is SQVTM, CDR2 ANQGSEA. CDR3 length: 19 amino acids. J gave up 2 bases and V 1 base, and 11 bases lay outside the gene matches. For the CDR3, the DNA is TGCAGCGTTGAAGCGGGTGGGACTAGCGGGGTCGGCACCTACAATGAGCAGTTCTTC. It encodes CSVEAGGTSGVGTYNEQFF.

The gene calls are TRBV7-9 and TRBJ2-1; maybe TRBD2 (6 bases). V dropped 5 bases and J dropped 5 bases, with 13 bases sitting between them. The length of the CDR3 is 14 residues. Germline assignment: CDR1 SEHNR and CDR2 FQNEAQ (reference sequence). The CDR3, as DNA: TGTGCCAGCAGCCCGGGGGACCAGAACAATGAGCAGTTCTTC. This gives the protein CASSPGDQNNEQFF.

In this sample, this clonotype turned up a few times. The rearrangement joins TRBV7-8 to TRBJ2-6, with 7 bases matching TRBD1. V was pared by 3 bases and J by 2 bases, with 10 bases of the junction left unmatched. The CDR3 runs to 18 residues. Germline assignment: CDR1 SGHVS and CDR2 FQNEAQ. DNA for the CDR3: TGTGCCAGCAGCTTGGGACAGCATGGACGGCCTGGGGCCAACGTCCTGACTTTC. Translating gives CASSLGQHGRPGANVLTF.